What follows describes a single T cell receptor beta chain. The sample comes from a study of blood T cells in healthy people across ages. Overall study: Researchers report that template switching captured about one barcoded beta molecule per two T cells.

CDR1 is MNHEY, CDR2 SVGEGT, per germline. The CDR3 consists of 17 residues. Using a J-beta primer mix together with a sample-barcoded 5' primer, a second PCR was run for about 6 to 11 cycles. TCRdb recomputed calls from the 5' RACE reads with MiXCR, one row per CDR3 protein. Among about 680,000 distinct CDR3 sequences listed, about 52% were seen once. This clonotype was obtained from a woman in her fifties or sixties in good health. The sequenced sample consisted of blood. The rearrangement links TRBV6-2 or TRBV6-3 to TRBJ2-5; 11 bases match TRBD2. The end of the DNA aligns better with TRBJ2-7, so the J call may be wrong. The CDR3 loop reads CASSYGLAGGVAYEQYF. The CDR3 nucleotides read TGTGCCAGCAGTTACGGTCTAGCGGGAGGTGTCGCCTACGAGCAGTACTTC.